The rows below give T cell receptor beta chains drawn from one sample of a study of blood T cells in healthy people across ages. TCRdb used MiXCR to reprocess the 5' RACE reads, holding one entry per CDR3 protein. Found here are 850,000 to 1,000,000 distinct CDR3 sequences, just over 50% of them singletons; the top ten hold roughly a fifth. Sequenced: blood. The receptors come from a woman in her sixties or seventies in good health. Both conserved end residues are part of each CDR3. The D gene is left open where the match is weak. The size of a clone is reported for some rows only, either as once, few or many, or as a class for expanded clones.

TRBV20-1	TRBD1	NA	TRBJ1-2	CSARDSGQGDYGYTF	TGCAGTGCTAGAGATTCGGGACAGGGGGACTATGGCTACACCTTC
TRBV2	TRBD1	few	TRBJ2-7	CASRTGIYEQYF	TGTGCCAGCAGGACAGGGATCTACGAGCAGTACTTC
TRBV6-1	TRBD1	NA	TRBJ2-7	CASSDPGTGVYEQYF	TGTGCCAGCAGTGACCCCGGGACAGGGGTCTACGAGCAGTACTTC
TRBV3-1	TRBD2	NA	TRBJ2-6	CASSHLPSGVYSGANVLTF	TGTGCCAGCAGCCATCTCCCTAGCGGGGTTTACTCTGGGGCCAACGTCCTGACTTTC
TRBV6-1	NA	NA	TRBJ2-7	CASSEDVFGVRSYEQYF	TGTGCCAGCAGTGAAGATGTGTTTGGGGTTAGGTCCTACGAGCAGTACTTC
TRBV20-1	NA	few	TRBJ2-6	CSARDNDRLSSGANVLTF	TGCAGTGCTAGAGATAACGACAGGTTAAGCTCTGGGGCCAACGTCCTGACTTTC
TRBV12-3/TRBV12-4	NA	many	TRBJ1-2	CASSPIPGARSNYGYTF	TGTGCCAGCAGCCCTATCCCAGGGGCGCGTTCAAACTATGGCTACACCTTC
TRBV12-3/TRBV12-4	NA	NA	TRBJ2-7	CASRGPGTQYF	TGTGCCAGCAGGGGGCCGGGAACCCAGTACTTC
TRBV30	NA	few	TRBJ2-7	CAWSEAGLHYEQYF	TGTGCCTGGAGTGAGGCGGGCCTTCACTACGAGCAGTACTTC
TRBV28	NA	few	TRBJ2-4	CASSLAPRVAKNIQYF	TGTGCCAGCAGTTTAGCCCCCAGGGTAGCCAAAAACATTCAGTACTTC
TRBV7-6	TRBD1	once	TRBJ2-1	CASSHGQGAYEQFF	TGTGCCAGCAGCCACGGACAGGGGGCCTATGAGCAGTTCTTC
TRBV29-1	NA	NA	TRBJ2-7	CSVEWVSEQYF	TGCAGCGTTGAGTGGGTGAGCGAGCAGTACTTC
TRBV28	NA	few	TRBJ1-5	CASSFRGLNQPQHF	TGTGCCAGCAGTTTCCGGGGTCTAAATCAGCCCCAGCATTTT
TRBV7-2	TRBD2	NA	TRBJ2-5	CASSILAGGQETQYF	TGTGCCAGCAGCATATTAGCGGGGGGGCAAGAGACCCAGTACTTC
TRBV10-3	NA	NA	TRBJ2-7	CAISESLGLNYEQYF	TGTGCCATCAGTGAGTCGTTAGGTCTTAATTACGAGCAGTACTTC
TRBV9	NA	NA	TRBJ2-5	CASSVGDRGLAQYF	TGTGCCAGCAGCGTAGGTGATCGGGGTTTGGCCCAGTACTTC
TRBV6-6	TRBD2	NA	TRBJ2-7	CASSPTAGVTYEQYF	TGTGCCAGCAGCCCCACAGCGGGAGTGACCTACGAGCAGTACTTC
TRBV7-8	NA	once	TRBJ2-6	CASSLAAGYSGANVLTF	TGTGCCAGCAGCTTAGCGGCAGGGTACTCTGGGGCCAACGTCCTGACTTTC
TRBV15	NA	few	TRBJ2-7	CATSRAGSRYNEQYF	TGTGCCACCAGCAGAGCAGGGTCTCGATACAATGAGCAGTACTTC
TRBV12-3/TRBV12-4	NA	few	TRBJ2-2	CASSPNRAGELFF	TGTGCCAGCAGCCCAAACAGGGCCGGGGAGCTGTTTTTT
TRBV12-3/TRBV12-4	NA	NA	TRBJ2-7	CASTWSSYEQYF	TGTGCCAGCACCTGGAGTTCCTACGAGCAGTACTTC
TRBV6-5	TRBD1	NA	TRBJ2-7	CASSKHTGDYEQYF	TGTGCCAGCAGTAAACATACAGGGGACTACGAGCAGTACTTC
TRBV5-6	NA	once	TRBJ1-2	CASSLGRTTNYGYTF	TGTGCCAGCAGCTTGGGGCGGACCACAAACTATGGCTACACCTTC
TRBV6-1	TRBD1	NA	TRBJ1-2	CASRPGTGRGYTF	TGTGCCAGCAGGCCCGGGACAGGGAGGGGCTACACCTTC
TRBV25-1	NA	NA	TRBJ2-4	CASSEWSTADIQYF	TGTGCCAGCAGTGAATGGAGTACGGCGGACATTCAGTACTTC
TRBV5-1	NA	NA	TRBJ2-1	CASSLEGGRFF	TGCGCCAGCAGCTTGGAGGGGGGTCGGTTCTTC
TRBV5-1	NA	NA	TRBJ2-7	CASSLAPAGEREQYF	TGCGCCAGCAGCTTGGCCCCGGCAGGGGAGCGCGAGCAGTACTTC
TRBV6-6	NA	NA	TRBJ2-7	CASSDRDPGEQYF	TGTGCCAGCAGTGACCGGGACCCCGGAGAGCAGTACTTC
TRBV28	NA	NA	TRBJ1-2	CASSWLEYGYTF	TGTGCCAGCAGTTGGCTTGAGTATGGCTACACCTTC
TRBV20-1	NA	NA	TRBJ1-6	CSARSPGGGNSPLHF	TGCAGTGCTAGGAGCCCGGGGGGGGGTAATTCACCCCTCCACTTT
TRBV4-3	TRBD1	NA	TRBJ2-7	CASSRYRGPSYEQYF	TGCGCCAGCAGCCGGTACAGGGGGCCCTCCTACGAGCAGTACTTC
TRBV6-1	NA	NA	TRBJ2-1	CASSRVRESYNEQFF	TGTGCCAGCTCTCGAGTGAGGGAATCCTACAATGAGCAGTTCTTC
TRBV20-1	TRBD2	NA	TRBJ2-5	CSAQGTSGWGETQYF	TGCAGTGCCCAAGGGACTAGCGGTTGGGGAGAGACCCAGTACTTC
TRBV16	NA	few	TRBJ1-6	CASSPNRVLNSPLHF	TGTGCCAGCAGCCCGAACAGGGTCCTGAATTCACCCCTCCACTTT
TRBV3-1	TRBD2	NA	TRBJ2-6	CASSPGGEANVLTF	TGTGCCAGCAGCCCGGGGGGAGAGGCCAACGTCCTGACTTTC
TRBV4-2	TRBD2	NA	TRBJ2-1	CASSQARTSVYNEQFF	TGTGCCAGCAGCCAAGCTAGGACTAGCGTTTACAATGAGCAGTTCTTC
TRBV28	NA	few	TRBJ2-7	CASRQKPYEQYF	TGTGCCAGCCGTCAGAAGCCCTACGAGCAGTACTTC
TRBV5-1	NA	NA	TRBJ2-5	CASSPPTALTQETQYF	TGCGCCAGCAGCCCGCCGACAGCCCTTACCCAAGAGACCCAGTACTTC
TRBV20-1	TRBD2	few	TRBJ2-7	CSARDLSSGRRDEQYF	TGCAGTGCTAGGGACCTAAGTAGCGGGAGACGGGACGAGCAGTACTTC
TRBV20-1	NA	NA	TRBJ1-5	CSAREERASSNQPQHF	TGCAGTGCTAGAGAGGAGAGGGCCTCTAGCAATCAGCCCCAGCATTTT
TRBV28	NA	NA	TRBJ1-2	CASSRTPNGAYGYTF	TGTGCCAGCAGTCGAACTCCAAACGGAGCCTATGGCTACACCTTC
TRBV27	NA	once	TRBJ2-7	CASSFSRGGYEQYF	TGTGCCAGCAGTTTCTCGCGTGGGGGGTACGAGCAGTACTTC
TRBV4-1	NA	few	TRBJ1-5	CASSQETGQQPQHF	TGCGCCAGCAGCCAAGAGACGGGGCAACAGCCCCAGCATTTT
TRBV12-3/TRBV12-4	TRBD2	NA	TRBJ2-1	CASSSGGRTNNEQFF	TGTGCCAGCAGTTCGGGCGGGAGGACAAACAATGAGCAGTTCTTC
TRBV13	TRBD2	few	TRBJ2-7	CASSEGLAGGLGEQYF	TGTGCCAGCAGCGAGGGACTAGCGGGAGGTCTTGGGGAGCAGTACTTC
TRBV19	NA	NA	TRBJ1-4	CASSKTHRPDEKLFF	TGTGCCAGTAGTAAGACCCACCGCCCGGATGAAAAACTGTTTTTT
TRBV2	NA	few	TRBJ2-7	CASSDWEVAYEQYF	TGTGCCAGCTCCGACTGGGAAGTCGCCTACGAGCAGTACTTC
TRBV7-8	TRBD2	few	TRBJ2-1	CASSSWRGSSYNEQFF	TGTGCCAGCAGCTCCTGGCGGGGGAGCTCCTACAATGAGCAGTTCTTC
TRBV20-1	TRBD1	NA	TRBJ2-2	CSASTGGAIAGELFF	TGCAGTGCTAGCACAGGGGGCGCGATCGCCGGGGAGCTGTTTTTT
TRBV7-2	NA	NA	TRBJ2-5	CASSLAYRGAIQETQYF	TGTGCCAGCAGCTTAGCTTATAGGGGGGCAATCCAAGAGACCCAGTACTTC
TRBV6-2/TRBV6-3	NA	few	TRBJ2-3	CASSYSRGTTSTDTQYF	TGTGCCAGCAGTTACTCCCGAGGGACGACTAGCACAGATACGCAGTATTTT
TRBV2	TRBD2	few	TRBJ2-3	CASSVAGTSTDTQYF	TGTGCCAGCAGTGTAGCGGGAACTAGCACAGATACGCAGTATTTT
TRBV7-9	TRBD2	NA	TRBJ2-5	CAILGTRDRFQYF	TGTGCCATACTCGGGACTAGGGATAGGTTCCAGTACTTC
TRBV7-9	NA	few	TRBJ1-2	CASSRAGTTGYGYTF	TGTGCCAGCAGCCGTGCCGGGACGACGGGCTATGGCTACACCTTC
TRBV20-1	NA	NA	TRBJ2-7	CSANGDSSYEQYF	TGCAGTGCTAACGGTGATAGCTCCTACGAGCAGTACTTC